These 9 T cell receptor beta chains were all obtained from the same sample, sequenced in a study of somatic mutations in cytotoxic T cells in rheumatoid arthritis. The protocol was immunoSEQ multiplex PCR, while the TCRdb copy is restricted to in-frame clones and leaves out a portion. Of around 13,000 clones detected, more than 65% appear once; the ten largest clones hold about 22%. Input material: CD8+ T cells sorted from blood. The receptors stem from an adult with rheumatoid arthritis.

The chain is built from TRBV28 and TRBJ2-1; D not certain. Germline CDR1 reads MDHEN; CDR2 reads SYDVKM. CDR3 length: 17 residues. V lost 6 bases and J 3 bases, leaving 21 bases between the germline ends. CDR3 nucleotide sequence: TGTGCCAGCAGCCCCTCATTTCGTTATGGTCGCTACAATGAGCAGTTCTTC. Translation: CASSPSFRYGRYNEQFF.

With respect to this clone: The junction departs from germline at one end; a sequencing error may be responsible. The chain combines TRBV7-7 with TRBJ2-7, with 9 bases fitting TRBD1. Germline V lookup: CDR1 SSHAT, CDR2 FNYEAQ (reference sequence). The CDR3 length is 14 residues. The CDR3: CASSLGTGTYEQYF. The CDR3 nucleotides read TGTGCTAGCAGCTTAGGGACAGGGACCTACGAGCAGTACTTC.

The chain links TRBV19 to TRBJ1-1; 7 nucleotides match TRBD1. Germline V gives CDR1 LNHDA, CDR2 SQIVND (reference sequence). V lost 8 bases and J lost 6; bases outside the gene matches: 15. CDR3 length equals 15 residues. The CDR3 DNA reads as TGTGCCAGTGGCCACTTGATGACAGGGAGTTCTGAAGCTTTCTTT. This gives the protein CASGHLMTGSSEAFF.

This clone was detected once. The gene calls are TRBV6-5 and TRBJ2-7, with D possibly being TRBD2 (7 bases). V lost 8 bases, J lost 0 bases, and 11 bases lay in between. The CDR3 is 13 residues long. The germline gives CDR1 MNHEY, CDR2 SVGAGI. CDR3 nucleotides: TGTGCCAGCGGGAGGGGGGGCTCCTACGAGCAGTACTTC. Protein sequence: CASGRGGSYEQYF.

The chain recombines TRBV25-1 with TRBJ2-2; D is uncertain. Germline assignment: CDR1 MGHDK and CDR2 SYGVNS. There are 12 residues in the CDR3. The germline V and J ends were trimmed by 3 bases and 6 bases, with 5 bases remaining between them. The CDR3 region is CASSEESGELFF. CDR3 DNA: TGTGCCAGCAGTGAGGAGTCCGGGGAGCTGTTTTTT.

The chain combines TRBV10-2 with TRBJ2-7; 11 bases agree with TRBD2. Germline V gene data show CDR1 as WSHSY and CDR2 as SAAADI. The CDR3 totals 14 residues. V lost 7 bases and J lost 2; bases outside the gene matches: 4. The CDR3 spells CASKIAGGPYEQYF. Written as DNA, the CDR3 is TGCGCCAGCAAAATAGCGGGAGGGCCCTACGAGCAGTACTTC.

This chain connects TRBV27 to TRBJ2-1, with 7 nucleotides matching TRBD1. The CDR3 consists of 16 residues. The germline gives CDR1 MNHEY, CDR2 SMNVEV (reference sequence). The V gene end was trimmed by 5 bases and the J gene end by 4 bases; junction bases not matched to a gene: 11. The CDR3 region is CASSNITGVRYNEQFF. The CDR3, as DNA: TGTGCCAGCAGTAACATAACAGGGGTCAGGTACAATGAGCAGTTCTTC.

The gene calls are TRBV28 and TRBJ2-7, with 8 bases identical to TRBD1. The CDR3 extends over 15 amino acids. The germline V gene has CDR1 MDHEN and CDR2 SYDVKM. The V segment lost 5 bases and the J segment 3 bases; nucleotides outside the gene matches: 9. DNA of the CDR3: TGTGCCAGCAGTCCTGGACAGGGTGCCTTCTACGAGCAGTACTTC. Amino acid sequence: CASSPGQGAFYEQYF.

The chain carries TRBV7-9 and TRBJ2-1; the D is unclear. Trimming cost V 2 bases and J 7 bases, with 6 bases left between them. This CDR3 comprises 12 residues. Germline CDR1 and CDR2: SEHNR and FQNEAQ (reference sequence). The CDR3 DNA follows: TGTGCCAGCAGCTTAACAATTAATGAGCAGTTCTTC. Protein: CASSLTINEQFF. The full variable domain, its missing parts supplied by reference TRBV7-9 and TRBJ2-1, is DTGVSQNPRHKITKRGQNVTFRCDPISEHNRLYWYRQTLGQGPEFLTYFQNEAQLEKSRLLSDRFSAERPKGSFSTLEIQRTEQGDSAMYLCASSLTINEQFFGPGTRLTVL.